Each of the 16 T cell receptor beta chains below was sequenced from the same sample in a study of siplizumab effects on memory and regulatory T cells. Some clones are missing from TCRdb's copy, which holds only in-frame ones; the method was immunoSEQ multiplex PCR. Altogether 100,000 or so clones are present, more than 85% being singletons, with the ten largest covering about 2.6%. The specimen sequenced was CD4+ T cells sorted from blood. The source of these receptors is a human donor in good health. Some clones in this sample may be carry-over from other donors' samples.

The chain couples TRBV7-8 to TRBJ2-7, with D possibly TRBD2 on 5 matching bases. Trimming took off 3 bases at V and 0 bases at J, with 12 bases between the two ends. Germline V CDR1 and CDR2: SGHVS, FQNEAQ. CDR3 size: 15 residues. The CDR3 sequence is CASSFTDYPSYEQYF. The CDR3 region has the DNA TGTGCCAGCAGCTTTACCGACTATCCCTCCTACGAGCAGTACTTC.

The CDR3 here is CASEYGGTQYF. The DNA of the CDR3 is TGTGCCAGCGAGTACGGAGGGACCCAGTACTTC. The chain uses TRBV14 and TRBJ2-5; TRBD2 is a possible D gene (5 bases). The length of the CDR3 is 11 residues. Per the germline V gene, CDR1 is SGHDN and CDR2 is FVKESK. V lost 8 bases, J lost 7 bases, and 11 bases lay in between.

The genes are TRBV5-5 and TRBJ2-7; 10 bases are shared with TRBD2. Germline values: CDR1 SGHKS, CDR2 YYEKEE (reference sequence). The junction had 3 bases not matched to a gene; V was cut back by 0 bases and J by 3 bases. The CDR3 has 15 amino acids. CDR3 sequence reads: CASSLAGTSVYEQYF. The CDR3 DNA follows: TGTGCCAGCAGCTTGGCCGGGACTAGCGTCTACGAGCAGTACTTC.

The V and J genes are TRBV6-4 and TRBJ2-7, with D perhaps TRBD2 (6 bases). The CDR3 sequence is 12 residues long. The germline V gene encodes CDR1 MRHNA and CDR2 SNTAGT. The V end was cut by 11 bases, the J end by 0 bases, with 11 bases between. The CDR3 coding sequence is TGTGCCCGGAGGGTAAACTCCTACGAGCAGTACTTC. This encodes CARRVNSYEQYF.

V and J are TRBV10-3 and TRBJ2-1, with 10 bases aligning to TRBD2. Germline CDR1 ENHRY, CDR2 SYGVKD. The V gene end was trimmed by 10 bases and the J gene end by 10 bases; junction bases not matched to a gene: 13. The CDR3 loop spans 14 amino acids. For the CDR3, the DNA is TGTGCCACAAAAAAAGATATTAGCGGGGGGGAGCAGTTCTTC. Its protein is CATKKDISGGEQFF.

In its sample, this clone was seen once. The chain uses TRBV23-1 and TRBJ2-5, with a possible D match to TRBD1 (6 bases). Matching the DNA end better, TRBJ2-7 makes the J call doubtful. TRBV23-1 is an open reading frame whose function is uncertain. The CDR3 consists of 17 residues. Here the CDR3 reads CASSQSSPLGGAYEQYF. The CDR3 region has the DNA TGCGCCAGCAGTCAATCCTCCCCATTAGGGGGTGCCTACGAGCAGTACTTC.

CDR3 nucleotides: TGTGCCAGCAGCTTGATGGCCGGGACAGGGGACACCGGGGAGCTGTTTTTT. The encoded protein is CASSLMAGTGDTGELFF. The V call is TRBV7-6, the J call TRBJ2-2; 10 bases fit TRBD1. Per germline, CDR1 SGHVS and CDR2 FNYEAQ. The CDR3 extends over 17 amino acids. V was pared by 3 bases and J by 3 bases, with 7 bases of the junction left unmatched.

This clone has only one observation. The J gene is TRBJ1-5, the V gene TRBV5-3; no clear D gene. TRBV5-3 is annotated as an ORF whose role is uncertain. V lost 3 bases to trimming and J lost 4 bases, with 11 bases between them. This CDR3 spans 14 amino acids. Here the CDR3 reads CARSSRTINQPQHF. CDR3 coding DNA: TGTGCCAGAAGCTCCCGTACAATTAATCAGCCCCAGCATTTT.

The chain carries TRBV19 and TRBJ2-3, with 11 bases aligning to TRBD2. This CDR3 region has 15 residues. CDR1 LNHDA and CDR2 SQIVND come from the germline V gene (reference sequence). Trimming removed 3 bases from V and 5 bases from J; junction bases left unmatched: 4. CDR3 sequence: CASSISGRAKDTQYF. The CDR3 DNA sequence: TGTGCCAGTAGTATTAGCGGGAGGGCCAAAGATACGCAGTATTTT.

DNA of the CDR3: TGTGCCAGCAGCCTACGGACAGATAGCTCCTACAATGAGCAGTTCTTC. Its protein product is CASSLRTDSSYNEQFF. The J gene is TRBJ2-1, the V gene TRBV11-3; maybe TRBD1 (6 bases). From germline, CDR1 is SGHNT and CDR2 YENEEA. V was clipped by 5 bases and J by 0 bases, with 14 bases between them. This CDR3 region has 16 residues.

The V and J genes are TRBV9 and TRBJ2-5; weak D call: TRBD2 (5 bases). The CDR3 is 14 residues long. V was clipped by 0 bases and J by 5 bases, with 11 bases between them. Germline V gives CDR1 SGDLS, CDR2 YYNGEE. CDR3 DNA sequence: TGTGCCAGCAGCGTAGGGCTAGCTGGGGAGACCCAGTACTTC. Translation: CASSVGLAGETQYF.

The CDR3 nucleotides read TGTGCCATCAGTGATGGGTCGAAAAATAATGAAAAACTGTTTTTT. Amino acids: CAISDGSKNNEKLFF. The chain is built from TRBV10-3 and TRBJ1-4; unclear D gene. Germline lookup yields CDR1 ENHRY and CDR2 SYGVKD. Deletions cut 3 bases from V and 4 bases from J, with 12 bases between. The CDR3 runs to 15 residues.

The V call is TRBV4-1, the J call TRBJ2-7, with D uncertain. There are 12 residues in the CDR3. Germline values: CDR1 MGHRA, CDR2 YSYEKL. Trimming stripped 0 bases from V and 6 bases from J, with 6 bases between. CDR3 region: CASSQDRREQYF. CDR3 DNA sequence: TGCGCCAGCAGCCAAGACAGGCGCGAGCAGTACTTC.

This rearrangement joins TRBV28 to TRBJ2-7; D is undetermined. CDR3 length: 13 amino acids. V shed 3 bases and J shed 3 bases, with 9 bases lying between them. CDR1 and CDR2 from the germline V gene are MDHEN and SYDVKM. In nucleotides, the CDR3 is TGTGCCAGCAGTTTGCTCGCACGCTACGAGCAGTACTTC. Encoded protein: CASSLLARYEQYF.

The chain uses TRBV9 and TRBJ1-4; 8 bases align to TRBD1. The length of the CDR3 is 15 residues. Germline CDR1 reads SGDLS; CDR2 reads YYNGEE. With 4 bases clipped from V and 2 bases from J, the junction kept 4 bases outside the gene matches. CDR3 residues: CASSPYRGTNEKLFF. The CDR3 nucleotides are TGTGCCAGCAGCCCATACAGGGGGACTAATGAAAAACTGTTTTTT.

This clone was recorded a few times. The chain uses TRBV21-1 and TRBJ2-7; TRBD2, as called in the table, went unchecked against the DNA. TRBV21-1 is classified as a pseudogene. The CDR3 length is 16 residues. CDR3 in DNA: TGTGCCAGCAGCCCCATGGGAGCGGCCAGCTCCTACGAGCAGTACTTC. Encoded protein: CASSPMGAASSYEQYF.